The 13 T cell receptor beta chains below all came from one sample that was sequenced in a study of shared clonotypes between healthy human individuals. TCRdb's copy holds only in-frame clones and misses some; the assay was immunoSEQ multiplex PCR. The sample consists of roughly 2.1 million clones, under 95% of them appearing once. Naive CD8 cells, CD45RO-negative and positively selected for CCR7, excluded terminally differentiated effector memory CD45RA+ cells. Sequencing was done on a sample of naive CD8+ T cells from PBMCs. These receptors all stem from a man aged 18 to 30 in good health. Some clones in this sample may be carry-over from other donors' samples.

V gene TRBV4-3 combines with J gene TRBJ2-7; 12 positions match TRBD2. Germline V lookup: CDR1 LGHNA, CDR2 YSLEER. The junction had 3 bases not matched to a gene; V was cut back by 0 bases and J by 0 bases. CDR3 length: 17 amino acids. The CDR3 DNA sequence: TGCGCCAGCAGCCAAGAGGCACTAGCGGGAGGCTCCTACGAGCAGTACTTC. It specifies CASSQEALAGGSYEQYF.

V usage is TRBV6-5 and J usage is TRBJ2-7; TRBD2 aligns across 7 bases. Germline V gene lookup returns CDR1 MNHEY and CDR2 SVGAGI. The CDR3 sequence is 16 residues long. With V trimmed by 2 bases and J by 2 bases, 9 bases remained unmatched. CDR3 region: CASSYTGGRAAYEQYF. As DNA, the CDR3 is TGTGCCAGCAGTTACACTGGAGGGAGGGCAGCCTACGAGCAGTACTTC.

The CDR3 here is CASSFSPGQTLAKNIQYF. The DNA of the CDR3 is TGTGCCAGCAGTTTCTCCCCCGGGCAGACCCTAGCCAAAAACATTCAGTACTTC. This chain connects TRBV28 to TRBJ2-4, with no clear D. V was clipped by 3 bases and J by 0 bases, with 18 bases between them. Germline V CDR1 and CDR2: MDHEN, SYDVKM. The CDR3 loop spans 18 amino acids.

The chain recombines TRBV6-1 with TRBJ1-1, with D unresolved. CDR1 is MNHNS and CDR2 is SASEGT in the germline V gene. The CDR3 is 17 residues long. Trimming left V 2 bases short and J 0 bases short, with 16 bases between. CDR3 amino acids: CASSETLKTLLNTEAFF. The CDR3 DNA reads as TGTGCCAGCAGTGAAACCCTTAAGACCCTCTTGAACACTGAAGCTTTCTTT.

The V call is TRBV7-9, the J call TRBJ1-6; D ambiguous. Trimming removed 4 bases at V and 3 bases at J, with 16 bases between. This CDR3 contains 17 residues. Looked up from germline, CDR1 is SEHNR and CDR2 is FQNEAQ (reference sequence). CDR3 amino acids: CASSSSSGSYYNSPLHF. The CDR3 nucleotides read TGTGCCAGCAGCTCCAGTTCGGGCAGCTACTATAATTCACCCCTCCACTTT.

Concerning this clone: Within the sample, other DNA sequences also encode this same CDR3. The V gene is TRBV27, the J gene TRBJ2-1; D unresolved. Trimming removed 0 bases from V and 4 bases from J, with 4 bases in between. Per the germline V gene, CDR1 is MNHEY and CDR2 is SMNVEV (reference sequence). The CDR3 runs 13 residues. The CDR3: CASSLSEYNEQFF. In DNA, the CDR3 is TGTGCCAGCAGTTTATCAGAGTACAATGAGCAGTTCTTC.

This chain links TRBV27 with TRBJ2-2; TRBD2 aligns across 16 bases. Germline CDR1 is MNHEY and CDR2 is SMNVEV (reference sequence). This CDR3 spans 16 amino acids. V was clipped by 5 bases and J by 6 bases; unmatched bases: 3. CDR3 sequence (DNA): TGTGCCAGCAGTAAGGGACTAGCGGGAGGGCCCGGGGAGCTGTTTTTT. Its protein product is CASSKGLAGGPGELFF.

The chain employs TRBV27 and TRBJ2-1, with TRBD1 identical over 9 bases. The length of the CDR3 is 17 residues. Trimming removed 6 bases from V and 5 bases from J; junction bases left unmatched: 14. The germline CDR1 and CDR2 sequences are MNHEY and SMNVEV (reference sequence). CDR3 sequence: CASRLIVGTGPNNEQFF. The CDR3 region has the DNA TGTGCCAGCAGATTGATTGTAGGGACAGGGCCCAACAATGAGCAGTTCTTC.

The CDR3 DNA follows: TGTGCCATCAGCAATGCGGGACAGGGTTACAACGAGCAGTACTTC. Protein product: CAISNAGQGYNEQYF. V usage is TRBV10-3 and J usage is TRBJ2-5, with 9 bases fitting TRBD1. Judging by the DNA end, TRBJ2-7 fits better; the J call may be wrong. Per germline, CDR1 ENHRY and CDR2 SYGVKD. This CDR3 has 15 residues.

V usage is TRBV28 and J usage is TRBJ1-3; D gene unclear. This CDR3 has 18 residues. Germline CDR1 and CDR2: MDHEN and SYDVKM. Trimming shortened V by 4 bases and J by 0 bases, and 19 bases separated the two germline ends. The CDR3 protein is CASSSSGIGRFSGNTIYF. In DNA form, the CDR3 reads TGTGCCAGCAGTTCGTCTGGAATAGGGCGCTTCTCTGGAAACACCATATATTTT.

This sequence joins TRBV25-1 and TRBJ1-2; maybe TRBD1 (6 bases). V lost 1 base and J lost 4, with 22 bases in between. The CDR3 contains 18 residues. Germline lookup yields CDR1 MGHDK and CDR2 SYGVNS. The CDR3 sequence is CASSESIGITGSGYGYTF. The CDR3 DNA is TGTGCCAGCAGTGAATCAATAGGGATAACAGGGTCTGGCTATGGCTACACCTTC.

The DNA of the CDR3 is TGTGCCAGCAGCGTAGAGAGAGTCACAGATACGCAGTATTTT. This codes for CASSVERVTDTQYF. The gene calls are TRBV9 and TRBJ2-3; D is ambiguous. Germline loops: CDR1 SGDLS, CDR2 YYNGEE. Trimming removed 0 bases from V and 2 bases from J, with 7 bases in between. This CDR3 is built from 14 residues.

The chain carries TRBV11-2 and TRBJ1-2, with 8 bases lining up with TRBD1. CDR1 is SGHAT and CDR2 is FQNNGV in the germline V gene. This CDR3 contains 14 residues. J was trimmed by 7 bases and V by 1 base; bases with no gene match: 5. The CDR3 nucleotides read TGTGCCAGCAGCTTAGTAGGACAGGGCTCTGGCTACACCTTC. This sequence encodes CASSLVGQGSGYTF.